The clone carrying this T cell receptor beta chain was picked up many times. Its antigen is currently unknown. Each CDR3 protein gets one entry after TCRdb re-called the reads with MiXCR. This sample has approximately 310,000 distinct CDR3 sequences; approximately 25% occur once, and the top ten carry roughly 13%. These data originate in a study of T cell repertoires in cytomegalovirus infection. The germline gives CDR1 SEHNR, CDR2 FQNEAQ (reference sequence). After removal of 6 bases from V and 6 bases from J, the junction contained 8 bases not matched to a gene. This CDR3 is 14 amino acids long. This sequence was found in a human donor in good health (CMV status not recorded). Some clones in this sample may be carry-over from other donors' samples. The sequences come from cultured PBMCs, collected from culture after CMV antigen stimulation. V is TRBV7-9 and J is TRBJ1-2, with 9 nucleotides matching TRBD1. The DNA for the CDR3 is TGTGCCAGCAGTTTCCGGACAGGGGCGGATGGCTACACCTTC. It is translated as CASSFRTGADGYTF.